The source of this TCR beta chain is a study of vaccination effects on CD4 cells after COVID-19. In the study overall: Sampling occurred a median 72 days post second dose, range 14 to 241. Notes on the study in general: Common cold coronavirus cross-reactivity was shown by only 1 of 255 vaccine-induced clones in healthy vaccinees. Substantial clonal contraction characterized both infection- and vaccine-induced clones late after vaccination.

Data came from immunoSEQ multiplex PCR; TCRdb stores just in-frame clones and leaves some out. The sample records approximately 30,000 clones, roughly 81% being singletons. The authors isolated CD4+ T cells after around nine days of culture. The vaccine given was either BNT162b2 or mRNA-1273, in two doses. Previously uninfected by SARS-CoV-2, the vaccine recipients also showed negative nucleocapsid antibodies. About this clone itself: The antigen is unknown.

The ends were cut back, 3 bases at V and 2 bases at J, with 14 bases in the middle. There are 14 residues in the CDR3. Per germline, CDR1 GTSNPN and CDR2 SVGIG (reference sequence). This TCR was recovered from a human donor who received a COVID-19 vaccine. The specimen was CD4+ T cells from PBMCs cultured without peptide, collected after COVID-19 vaccination. The chain uses TRBV30 and TRBJ2-7; either TRBD1 or TRBD2 may supply D (5 bases each). CDR3 sequence reads: CAWRQPGRTYEQYF. DNA for the CDR3: TGTGCCTGGAGGCAACCGGGACGGACCTACGAGCAGTACTTC.